The present TCR beta chain was sequenced within a study of blood T cell repertoires in COVID-19. CDR1 and CDR2 (germline): MNHEY, SVGAGI. This CDR3 spans 15 amino acids. V lost 7 bases to trimming and J lost 7 bases; unmatched junction nucleotides: 10. Sequenced by immunoSEQ multiplex PCR; TCRdb stores in-frame clones only, minus some. The data hold over 250,000 clones, with roughly 89% observed a single time. The TCR was taken from a man between 45 and 60 years old with acute or convalescent COVID-19. The V gene is TRBV6-5, the J gene TRBJ1-6; 7 bases fit TRBD1. Input material: peripheral blood. Written as DNA, the CDR3 is TGTGCCAGCACCAACAGGGGCAGTGGAAATTCACCCCTCCACTTT. Protein sequence: CASTNRGSGNSPLHF.